These T cell receptor beta chains were read from a single sample in a study of cytomegalovirus exposure and HLA in healthy donors. Sequencing was performed with immunoSEQ multiplex PCR; in TCRdb, only in-frame clones are kept and a portion is missing. This table holds around 40,000 clones, almost 70% found once. The specimen was PBMCs. The receptors were gathered from a middle-aged man in good health and CMV-seronegative. CDR3s include the opening cysteine and the closing phenylalanine or tryptophan. The D gene is left open where the match is weak. The size of a clone is reported for some rows only, either as once, few or many, or as a class for expanded clones.

clone_size,d_call,v_call,j_call,cdr3_aa,cdr3_nt
-,TRBD1,TRBV4-1,TRBJ1-2,CASSHVTGGSLGYGYTF,TGCGCCAGCAGCCATGTGACAGGGGGCAGCTTGGGCTATGGCTACACCTTC
-,TRBD1,TRBV29-1,TRBJ2-1,CSVEAYGTGIITGEQFF,TGCAGCGTTGAGGCATATGGGACAGGGATAATCACGGGTGAGCAGTTCTTC
-,-,TRBV7-6,TRBJ2-5,CASSSGTGEETQYF,TGTGCCAGCAGCTCCGGGACTGGGGAAGAGACCCAGTACTTC
-,TRBD1,TRBV5-1,TRBJ1-1,CASSPGQGGTEAFF,TGCGCCAGCAGCCCTGGACAGGGAGGGACTGAAGCTTTCTTT
-,-,TRBV5-4,TRBJ2-5,CASSRGLSTQETQYF,TGTGCCAGCAGCCGAGGGCTCAGCACCCAGGAGACCCAGTACTTC
-,-,TRBV6-5,TRBJ2-6,CASSQGPGANVLTF,TGTGCCAGCAGCCAGGGTCCTGGGGCCAACGTCCTGACTTTC
-,TRBD1,TRBV7-9,TRBJ2-7,CASSQTGNEQYF,TGTGCCAGCAGCCAGACAGGGAACGAGCAGTACTTC
-,TRBD1,TRBV11-2,TRBJ1-2,CASSSRPGQGRGYTF,TGTGCCAGCAGCTCCAGGCCGGGACAGGGGCGCGGCTACACCTTC
few,TRBD1,TRBV9,TRBJ2-5,CASSVGTGVTETQYF,TGTGCCAGCAGCGTCGGGACAGGGGTTACAGAGACCCAGTACTTC
few,TRBD1,TRBV30,TRBJ1-2,CAWRQDRSYGYTF,TGTGCCTGGAGACAGGACAGGTCCTATGGCTACACCTTC
-,-,TRBV29-1,TRBJ1-2,CSVSQGLSNYGYTF,TGCAGCGTGAGTCAGGGATTGTCTAACTATGGCTACACCTTC
-,-,TRBV28,TRBJ1-5,CASSPAVLGGSNQPQHF,TGTGCCAGCTCCCCGGCCGTATTGGGGGGTAGCAATCAGCCCCAGCATTTT
-,TRBD1,TRBV4-1,TRBJ1-4,CASSQEGGQEMFF,TGCGCCAGCAGCCAAGAGGGCGGACAGGAGATGTTTTTT
few,-,TRBV4-3,TRBJ1-3,CASSQVGASGNTIYF,TGCGCCAGCAGCCAAGTTGGGGCCTCTGGAAACACCATATATTTT
-,-,TRBV6-1,TRBJ2-7,CASSSTPYEQYF,TGTGCCAGCAGTTCAACACCCTACGAGCAGTACTTC
few,-,TRBV2,TRBJ2-7,CASSDFQASYEQYF,TGTGCCAGCAGTGATTTCCAGGCTTCCTACGAGCAGTACTTC
-,TRBD1,TRBV29-1,TRBJ2-3,CSALGGTGRTDTQYF,TGCAGCGCTTTGGGGGGGACAGGGAGGACAGATACGCAGTATTTT
-,TRBD1,TRBV30,TRBJ1-5,CAWSDRGGQPQHF,TGTGCCTGGAGTGACAGGGGAGGTCAGCCCCAGCATTTT
-,-,TRBV4-2,TRBJ1-5,CASSQDLLQPQHF,TGTGCCAGCAGCCAAGATCTGTTACAGCCCCAGCATTTT
-,TRBD1,TRBV28,TRBJ1-4,CASSLRGQGFEKLFF,TGTGCCAGCAGTTTACGGGGACAGGGATTCGAAAAACTGTTTTTT
-,TRBD1,TRBV2,TRBJ1-1,CASSEAGTGGGIQTEAFF,TGTGCCAGCAGTGAAGCAGGGACAGGGGGCGGAATACAAACTGAAGCTTTCTTT
-,TRBD1,TRBV7-6,TRBJ1-1,CASSPGQGGVKAFF,TGTGCCAGCAGCCCTGGACAGGGAGGCGTTAAAGCTTTCTTT
-,-,TRBV4-1,TRBJ2-1,CASSQERLGQFF,TGCGCCAGCAGCCAGGAGCGTTTGGGGCAGTTCTTC
few,-,TRBV6-6,TRBJ1-2,CASSYSAETYGYTF,TGTGCCAGCAGTTACTCGGCGGAGACCTATGGCTACACCTTC
-,-,TRBV6-6,TRBJ2-7,CASSYGQNDEQYF,TGTGCCAGCAGTTACGGACAGAACGACGAGCAGTACTTC
once,-,TRBV10-3,TRBJ2-3,CAISDGRAGGVDTQYF,TGTGCCATCAGTGATGGGAGGGCAGGGGGCGTGGATACGCAGTATTTT
-,TRBD1,TRBV6-1,TRBJ2-1,CASRKTGGAYNEQFF,TGTGCCAGCAGAAAGACAGGGGGCGCCTACAATGAGCAGTTCTTC
-,-,TRBV6-5,TRBJ2-1,CASSDNEQFF,TGTGCCAGCAGCGACAATGAGCAGTTCTTC
once,-,TRBV29-1,TRBJ2-3,CSVEKLSTDTQYF,TGCAGCGTTGAGAAACTCTCCACAGATACGCAGTATTTT
-,-,TRBV5-1,TRBJ2-7,CASSFDGSYEQYF,TGCGCCAGCAGCTTCGATGGGAGCTACGAGCAGTACTTC
-,TRBD2,TRBV6-5,TRBJ2-3,CASSYSGGSTDTQYF,TGTGCCAGCAGTTACAGCGGGGGATCCACAGATACGCAGTATTTT
-,TRBD2,TRBV6-5,TRBJ2-1,CASSVGTSGNNEQFF,TGTGCCAGCAGTGTAGGTACTAGCGGTAATAATGAGCAGTTCTTC
few,-,TRBV7-8,TRBJ2-1,CASSYGPLGDDEQFF,TGTGCCAGCAGCTACGGCCCTCTCGGGGATGATGAGCAGTTCTTC
-,-,TRBV30,TRBJ2-2,CAWVRQANTGELFF,TGTGCCTGGGTCCGACAGGCTAACACCGGGGAGCTGTTTTTT
-,-,TRBV10-3,TRBJ2-5,CAISDIFEETQYF,TGTGCCATCAGCGACATCTTCGAAGAGACCCAGTACTTC
-,-,TRBV27,TRBJ1-1,CASSSRQNTEAFF,TGTGCCAGCAGTTCTCGACAGAACACTGAAGCCTTCTTT
-,-,TRBV6-1,TRBJ2-7,CASRQGSREQYF,TGTGCCAGCAGACAGGGTTCGAGGGAGCAGTACTTC
once,TRBD1,TRBV30,TRBJ2-7,CAWGRDRSYEQYF,TGTGCCTGGGGTAGGGACAGATCCTACGAGCAGTACTTC
-,TRBD1,TRBV6-6,TRBJ1-1,CASIKGGLNTEAFF,TGTGCCAGCATCAAAGGGGGCCTGAACACTGAAGCTTTCTTT
-,-,TRBV5-4,TRBJ1-1,CASSLSENTEAFF,TGTGCCAGCAGCTTGTCAGAAAACACTGAAGCTTTCTTT
-,-,TRBV30,TRBJ1-1,CAWTLQGPTEAFF,TGTGCCTGGACTCTACAGGGACCCACTGAAGCTTTCTTT
-,-,TRBV5-1,TRBJ2-5,CASSLDNTGETQYF,TGCGCCAGCAGCTTGGACAACACGGGAGAGACCCAGTACTTC
few,-,TRBV6-5,TRBJ1-2,CASRPNPLSGNGYTF,TGTGCCAGCAGACCCAACCCCCTTTCAGGGAATGGCTACACCTTC
-,TRBD1,TRBV6-6,TRBJ1-5,CASSVGGSGNQPQHF,TGTGCCAGCAGTGTAGGGGGCTCGGGCAATCAGCCCCAGCATTTT
-,-,TRBV7-7,TRBJ2-5,CASSLLPRWTETQYF,TGTGCTAGCAGCTTACTCCCCCGTTGGACTGAGACCCAGTACTTC
-,TRBD1,TRBV5-1,TRBJ1-1,CASSFLLGQGPEAFF,TGCGCCAGCAGCTTTTTACTGGGACAGGGGCCTGAAGCTTTCTTT
-,-,TRBV2,TRBJ2-7,CASASTNSYEQYF,TGTGCCAGCGCATCGACAAACTCCTACGAGCAGTACTTC
-,-,TRBV7-2,TRBJ1-5,CASSLASQVNQPQHF,TGTGCCAGCAGCTTAGCGTCACAGGTTAATCAGCCCCAGCATTTT
-,-,TRBV13,TRBJ2-2,CASSPTSPGELFF,TGTGCCAGCAGCCCTACTAGTCCCGGGGAGCTGTTTTTT